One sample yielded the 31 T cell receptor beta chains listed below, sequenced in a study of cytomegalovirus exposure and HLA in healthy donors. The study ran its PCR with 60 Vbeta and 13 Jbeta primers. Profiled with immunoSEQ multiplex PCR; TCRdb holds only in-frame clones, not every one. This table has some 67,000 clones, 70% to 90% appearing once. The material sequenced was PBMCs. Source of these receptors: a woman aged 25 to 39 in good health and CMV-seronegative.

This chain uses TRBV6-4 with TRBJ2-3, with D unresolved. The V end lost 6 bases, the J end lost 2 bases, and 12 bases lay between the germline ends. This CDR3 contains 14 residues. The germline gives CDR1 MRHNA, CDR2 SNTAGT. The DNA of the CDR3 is TGTGCCAGCAGGGAATCTAGTAACACAGATACGCAGTATTTT. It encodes CASRESSNTDTQYF.

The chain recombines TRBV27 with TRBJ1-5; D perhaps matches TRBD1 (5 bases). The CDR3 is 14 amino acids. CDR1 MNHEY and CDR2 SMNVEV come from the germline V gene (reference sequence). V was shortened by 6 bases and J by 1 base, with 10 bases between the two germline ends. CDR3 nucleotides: TGTGCCAGCAGGTTGGGGGGAAGCAATCAGCCCCAGCATTTT. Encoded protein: CASRLGGSNQPQHF.

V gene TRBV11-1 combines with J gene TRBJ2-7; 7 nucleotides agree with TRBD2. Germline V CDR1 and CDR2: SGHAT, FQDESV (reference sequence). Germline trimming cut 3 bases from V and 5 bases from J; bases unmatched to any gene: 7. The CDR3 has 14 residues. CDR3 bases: TGTGCCAGCAGCTTCAGCGGGGAAGGAGACGAGCAGTACTTC. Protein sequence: CASSFSGEGDEQYF.

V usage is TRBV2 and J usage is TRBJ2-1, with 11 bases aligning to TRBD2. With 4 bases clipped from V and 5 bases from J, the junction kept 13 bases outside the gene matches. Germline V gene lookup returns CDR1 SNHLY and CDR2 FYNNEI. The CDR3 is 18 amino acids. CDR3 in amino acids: CASSATRGRLAGNNEQFF. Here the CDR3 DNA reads TGTGCCAGCAGTGCAACCCGGGGCCGACTAGCGGGGAACAATGAGCAGTTCTTC.

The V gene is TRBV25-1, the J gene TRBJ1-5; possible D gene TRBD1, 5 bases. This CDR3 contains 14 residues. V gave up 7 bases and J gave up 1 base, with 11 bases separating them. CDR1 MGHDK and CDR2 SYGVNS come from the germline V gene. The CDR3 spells CASTNGGSNQPQHF. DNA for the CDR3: TGTGCCAGCACTAACGGGGGAAGCAATCAGCCCCAGCATTTT.

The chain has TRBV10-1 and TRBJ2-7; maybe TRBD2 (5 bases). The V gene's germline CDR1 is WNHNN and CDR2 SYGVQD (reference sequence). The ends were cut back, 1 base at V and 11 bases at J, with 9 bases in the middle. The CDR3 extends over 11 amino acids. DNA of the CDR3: TGCGCCAGCAGTGAGTTGGGAGAGAAGTACTTC. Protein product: CASSELGEKYF.

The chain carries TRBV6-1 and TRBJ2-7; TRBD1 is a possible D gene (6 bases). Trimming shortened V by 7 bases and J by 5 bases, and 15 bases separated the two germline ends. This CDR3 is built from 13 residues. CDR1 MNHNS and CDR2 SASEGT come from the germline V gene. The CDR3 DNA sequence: TGTGCCAGCACCAATTATCAGGGGAACGAGCAGTACTTC. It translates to CASTNYQGNEQYF.

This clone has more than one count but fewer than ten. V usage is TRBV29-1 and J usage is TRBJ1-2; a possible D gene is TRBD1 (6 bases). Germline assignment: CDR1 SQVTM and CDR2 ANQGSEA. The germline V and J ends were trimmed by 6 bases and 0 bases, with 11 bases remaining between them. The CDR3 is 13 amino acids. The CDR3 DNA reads TGCAGCGTAGGGACAAGAGCTAACTATGGCTACACCTTC. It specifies CSVGTRANYGYTF.

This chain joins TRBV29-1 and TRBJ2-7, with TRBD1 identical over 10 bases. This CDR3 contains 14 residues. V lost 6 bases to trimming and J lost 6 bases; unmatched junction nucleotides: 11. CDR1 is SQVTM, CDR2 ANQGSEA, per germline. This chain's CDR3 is CSVTEDRGRAEQYF. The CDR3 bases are TGCAGCGTGACCGAGGACAGGGGGAGGGCCGAGCAGTACTTC.

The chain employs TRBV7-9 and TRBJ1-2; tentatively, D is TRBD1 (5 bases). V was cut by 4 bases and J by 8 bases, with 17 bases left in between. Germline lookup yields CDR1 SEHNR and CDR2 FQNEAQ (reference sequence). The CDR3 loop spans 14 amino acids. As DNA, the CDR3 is TGTGCCAGCAGCTCCGCGAGGTCAGGGAAGGGCTACACCTTC. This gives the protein CASSSARSGKGYTF.

The CDR3 DNA is TGTGCCAGCAGTTTAAGCCTCGGGGTACTCTACGAGCAGTACTTC. Amino acids: CASSLSLGVLYEQYF. The chain has TRBV27 and TRBJ2-7; a possible D gene is TRBD2 (5 bases). This CDR3 spans 15 amino acids. Trimming pared 2 bases from V and 3 bases from J, leaving 14 bases between. Germline V lookup: CDR1 MNHEY, CDR2 SMNVEV (reference sequence).

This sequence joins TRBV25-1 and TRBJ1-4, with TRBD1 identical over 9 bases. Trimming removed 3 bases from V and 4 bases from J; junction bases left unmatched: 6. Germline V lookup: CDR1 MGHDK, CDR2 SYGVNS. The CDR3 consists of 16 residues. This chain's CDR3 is CASSDPGTGFNEKLFF. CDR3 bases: TGTGCCAGCAGTGATCCCGGGACAGGGTTTAATGAAAAACTGTTTTTT.

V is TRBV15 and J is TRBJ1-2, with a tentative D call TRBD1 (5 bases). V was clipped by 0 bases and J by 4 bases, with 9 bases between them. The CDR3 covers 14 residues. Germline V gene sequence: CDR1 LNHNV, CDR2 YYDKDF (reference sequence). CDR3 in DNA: TGTGCCACCAGCAGAGATCAGGGCCCCTATGGCTACACCTTC. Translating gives CATSRDQGPYGYTF.

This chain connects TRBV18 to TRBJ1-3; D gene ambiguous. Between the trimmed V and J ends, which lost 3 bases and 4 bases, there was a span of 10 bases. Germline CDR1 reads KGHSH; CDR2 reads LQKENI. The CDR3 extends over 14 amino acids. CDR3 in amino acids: CASSPNREGNTIYF. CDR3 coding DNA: TGTGCCAGCTCACCGAACCGGGAGGGAAACACCATATATTTT.

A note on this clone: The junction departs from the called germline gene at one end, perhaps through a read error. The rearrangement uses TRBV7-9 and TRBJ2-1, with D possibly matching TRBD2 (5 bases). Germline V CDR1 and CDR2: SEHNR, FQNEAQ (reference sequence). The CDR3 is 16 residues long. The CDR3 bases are TGTTCCAGCAGCTTAGTAGCACGGGATTCCTACAATGAGCAGTTCTTC. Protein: CSSSLVARDSYNEQFF.

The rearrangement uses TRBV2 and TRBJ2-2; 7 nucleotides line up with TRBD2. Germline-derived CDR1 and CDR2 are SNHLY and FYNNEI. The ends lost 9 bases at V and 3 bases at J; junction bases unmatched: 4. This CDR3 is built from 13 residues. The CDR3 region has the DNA TGTGCCAGTGGGGGGGAGTACACCGGGGAGCTGTTTTTT. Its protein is CASGGEYTGELFF.

The CDR3 sequence: CASSLALRGRDEKLFF. The CDR3 nucleotides read TGTGCCAGCAGCTTAGCGCTGAGGGGGCGAGATGAAAAACTGTTTTTT. The chain is built from TRBV7-8 and TRBJ1-4, with TRBD1 matching over 7 bases. The CDR3 runs to 16 residues. V was clipped by 0 bases and J by 6 bases; unmatched bases: 7. Germline CDR1 is SGHVS and CDR2 is FQNEAQ.

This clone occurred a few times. CDR3 protein: CASSELIRVWTEAFF. The CDR3 DNA reads TGCGCCAGCAGTGAGTTGATCAGGGTGTGGACTGAAGCTTTCTTT. The chain employs TRBV10-2 and TRBJ1-1, with D perhaps matching TRBD1 (5 bases). CDR3 size: 15 residues. V was trimmed by 1 base and J by 5 bases, leaving 14 bases between them. From germline, CDR1 is WSHSY and CDR2 SAAADI.

Here the CDR3 DNA reads TGTGCCAGCAGCTTAACAGGGGGAGCTGGAAACACCATATATTTT. This translates into CASSLTGGAGNTIYF. J is TRBJ1-3 and V is TRBV5-6, with 8 bases lining up with TRBD1. The CDR3 totals 15 residues. The V gene's germline CDR1 is SGHDT and CDR2 YYEEEE. V dropped 2 bases and J dropped 2; count of bases not matched to a gene: 3.

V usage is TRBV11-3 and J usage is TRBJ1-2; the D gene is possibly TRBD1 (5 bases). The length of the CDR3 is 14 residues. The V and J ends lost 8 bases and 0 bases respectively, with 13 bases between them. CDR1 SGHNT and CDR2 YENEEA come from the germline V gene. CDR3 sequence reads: CASQGLRTNYGYTF. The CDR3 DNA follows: TGTGCCAGCCAGGGCCTAAGAACTAACTATGGCTACACCTTC. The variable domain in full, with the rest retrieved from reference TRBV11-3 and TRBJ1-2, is EAGVVQSPRYKIIEKKQPVAFWCNPISGHNTLYWYLQNLGQGPELLIRYENEEAVDDSQLPKDRFSAERLKGVDSTLKIQPAELGDSAVYLCASQGLRTNYGYTFGSGTRLTVV.

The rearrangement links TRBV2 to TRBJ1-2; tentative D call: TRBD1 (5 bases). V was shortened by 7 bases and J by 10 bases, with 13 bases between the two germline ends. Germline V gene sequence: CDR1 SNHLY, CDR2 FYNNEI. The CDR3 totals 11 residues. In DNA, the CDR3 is TGTGCCAGCACCGTGGACAATGCCTACACCTTC. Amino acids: CASTVDNAYTF.

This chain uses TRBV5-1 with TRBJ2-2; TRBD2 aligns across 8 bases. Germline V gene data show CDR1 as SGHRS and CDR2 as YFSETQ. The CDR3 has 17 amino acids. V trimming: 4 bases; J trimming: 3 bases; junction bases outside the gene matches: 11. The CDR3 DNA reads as TGCGCCAGCAGCCCGGCGGGGCAGCGGGGGTACACCGGGGAGCTGTTTTTT. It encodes CASSPAGQRGYTGELFF.

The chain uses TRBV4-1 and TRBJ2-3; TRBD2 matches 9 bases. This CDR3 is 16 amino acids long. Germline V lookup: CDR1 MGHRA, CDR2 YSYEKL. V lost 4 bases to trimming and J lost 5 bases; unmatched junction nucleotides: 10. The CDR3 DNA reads TGCGCCAGCAGCCCCGAACTAGCGGGTGAGTTAGATACGCAGTATTTT. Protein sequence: CASSPELAGELDTQYF.

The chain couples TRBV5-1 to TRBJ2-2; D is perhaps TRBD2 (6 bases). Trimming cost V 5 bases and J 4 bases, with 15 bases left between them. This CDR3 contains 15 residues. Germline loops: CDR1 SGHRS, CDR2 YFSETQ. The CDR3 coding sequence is TGCGCCAGCAGTCCCCAGGGAGGAGGCACCGGGGAGCTGTTTTTT. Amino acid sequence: CASSPQGGGTGELFF. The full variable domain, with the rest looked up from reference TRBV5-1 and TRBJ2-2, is KAGVTQTPRYLIKTRGQQVTLSCSPISGHRSVSWYQQTPGQGLQFLFEYFSETQRNKGNFPGRFSGRQFSNSRSEMNVSTLELGDSALYLCASSPQGGGTGELFFGEGSRLTVL.

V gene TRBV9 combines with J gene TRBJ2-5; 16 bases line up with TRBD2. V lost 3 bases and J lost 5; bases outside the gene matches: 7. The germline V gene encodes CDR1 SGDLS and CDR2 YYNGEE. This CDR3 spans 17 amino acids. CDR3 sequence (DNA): TGTGCCAGCAGCGCCGGGACTAGCGGGGGGGCGAGGGAGACCCAGTACTTC. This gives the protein CASSAGTSGGARETQYF. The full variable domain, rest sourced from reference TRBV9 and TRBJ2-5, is DSGVTQTPKHLITATGQRVTLRCSPRSGDLSVYWYQQSLDQGLQFLIQYYNGEERAKGNILERFSAQQFPDLHSELNLSSLELGDSALYFCASSAGTSGGARETQYFGPGTRLLVL.

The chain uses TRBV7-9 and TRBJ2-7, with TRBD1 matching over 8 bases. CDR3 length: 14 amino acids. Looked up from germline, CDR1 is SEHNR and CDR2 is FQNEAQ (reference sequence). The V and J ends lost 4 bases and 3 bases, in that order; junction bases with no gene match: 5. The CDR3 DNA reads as TGTGCCAGCAGCTCCCGGGACAGGTACTACGAGCAGTACTTC. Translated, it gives CASSSRDRYYEQYF.

The CDR3 DNA follows: TGTGCCAGCAGTGAAGGACACTCCGCGACCGGGGAGCTGTTTTTT. Translating it yields CASSEGHSATGELFF. V is TRBV2 and J is TRBJ2-2; D gene uncertain. This CDR3 comprises 15 residues. The ends were cut back, 1 base at V and 5 bases at J, with 11 bases in the middle. Germline V gene lookup returns CDR1 SNHLY and CDR2 FYNNEI.

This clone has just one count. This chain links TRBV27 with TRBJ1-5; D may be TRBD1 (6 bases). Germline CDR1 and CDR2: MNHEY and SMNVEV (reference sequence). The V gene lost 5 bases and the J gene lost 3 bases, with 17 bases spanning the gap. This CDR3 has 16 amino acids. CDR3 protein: CASSPLIRQDNQPQHF. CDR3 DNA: TGTGCCAGCAGTCCACTTATTAGACAGGACAATCAGCCCCAGCATTTT.

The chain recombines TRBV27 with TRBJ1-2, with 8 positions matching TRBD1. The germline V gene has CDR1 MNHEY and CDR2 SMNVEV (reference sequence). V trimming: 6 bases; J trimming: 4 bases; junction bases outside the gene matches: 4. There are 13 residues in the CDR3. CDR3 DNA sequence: TGTGCCAGCAGCCCAGGGGGCTCCTATGGCTACACCTTC. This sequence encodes CASSPGGSYGYTF.

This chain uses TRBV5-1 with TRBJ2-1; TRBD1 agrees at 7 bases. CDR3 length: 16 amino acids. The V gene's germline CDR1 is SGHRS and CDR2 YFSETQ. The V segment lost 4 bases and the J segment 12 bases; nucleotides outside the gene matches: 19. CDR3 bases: TGCGCCAGCAGCCCTAATCCCGGGACAGTTCAATTAGGGCAGTTCTTC. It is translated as CASSPNPGTVQLGQFF.

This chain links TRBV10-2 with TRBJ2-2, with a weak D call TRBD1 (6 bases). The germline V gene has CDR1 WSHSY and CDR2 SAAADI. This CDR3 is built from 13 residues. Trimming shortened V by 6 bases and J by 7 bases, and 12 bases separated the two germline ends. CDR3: CASRDTGIGELFF. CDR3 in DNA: TGCGCCAGCAGGGATACAGGGATCGGGGAGCTGTTTTTT.